This TCR beta chain was found in a study of blood T cell repertoires in COVID-19. Study background: T cells, B-cell-depleted T cells, or PBMCs provided the cDNA or gDNA that served as material.

Germline-derived CDR1 and CDR2 are SGHRS and YFSETQ. The V and J ends lost 2 bases and 2 bases respectively, with 10 bases between them. The CDR3 totals 14 residues. How the authors handled the data: For nucleated cells, counts were estimated from reference gene primer amplification. Only in-frame clones appear in the TCRdb table, and some are missing; sequencing was by immunoSEQ multiplex PCR. That table is the source of V, J and clone size, and D and trimming were worked out from the DNA. The sample lists roughly 80,000 clones, approximately 85% occurring once. The chain combines TRBV5-1 with TRBJ2-5, with a possible D match to TRBD2 (6 bases). This receptor was taken from a human donor in a cohort sampled during active COVID-19. The sequenced material came from peripheral blood. In nucleotides, the CDR3 is TGCGCCAGCAGCTTTTCGGGGGAACAAGAGACCCAGTACTTC. Its translation is CASSFSGEQETQYF.